This is a list of T cell receptor beta chains from one sample in a study of cytomegalovirus exposure and HLA in healthy donors. Only in-frame clones appear in the TCRdb table, and some are missing; sequencing was by immunoSEQ multiplex PCR. The table records roughly 200,000 clones, about 13% of them present only once. Sequenced input: PBMCs. The receptors were sampled from a man aged 45-60 years in good health and CMV-seropositive. CDR3s include the opening cysteine and the closing phenylalanine or tryptophan. The order of the fields is J gene, clone size, V gene, CDR3 length, D gene, CDR3 protein, CDR3 DNA. D genes are given only for firm matches. Clone sizes are given selectively: once, few, many, or a class where the clone is expanded.

J: TRBJ2-1
size: .
V: TRBV7-3
length: 14
D: TRBD2
CDR3: CASSLAGGGNEQFF
DNA: TGTGCCAGCAGCTTAGCGGGGGGAGGAAATGAGCAGTTCTTC

J: TRBJ2-1
size: few
V: TRBV19
length: 14
D: TRBD2
CDR3: CASTLASNDNEQFF
DNA: TGTGCCAGTACACTAGCGAGCAATGACAATGAGCAGTTCTTC

J: TRBJ2-3
size: few
V: TRBV19
length: 14
D: .
CDR3: CASSISGSTDTQYF
DNA: TGTGCCAGTAGTATATCAGGGAGCACAGATACGCAGTATTTT

J: TRBJ2-5
size: few
V: TRBV4-1
length: 18
D: TRBD2
CDR3: CASSLKPGLAGGGETQYF
DNA: TGCGCCAGCAGCCTAAAACCGGGACTAGCGGGGGGAGGTGAGACCCAGTACTTC

J: TRBJ1-1
size: few
V: TRBV5-8
length: 14
D: TRBD1
CDR3: CASTLLRGQSEAFF
DNA: TGTGCCAGCACCTTGCTTCGGGGACAGAGCGAAGCTTTCTTT

J: TRBJ2-3
size: few
V: TRBV5-1
length: 15
D: TRBD1
CDR3: CASSLQGAITDTQYF
DNA: TGCGCCAGCAGCTTACAGGGGGCGATCACAGATACGCAGTATTTT

J: TRBJ2-3
size: few
V: TRBV11-2
length: 12
D: .
CDR3: CASSGHLDTQYF
DNA: TGTGCCAGCAGCGGACACCTGGATACGCAGTATTTT

J: TRBJ1-4
size: .
V: TRBV11-2
length: 15
D: .
CDR3: CASSQQGLGKEKLFF
DNA: TGTGCCAGCAGCCAACAGGGTCTGGGAAAGGAAAAACTGTTTTTT

J: TRBJ1-1
size: few
V: TRBV25-1
length: 13
D: .
CDR3: CASRGRRGTEAFF
DNA: TGTGCCAGCAGAGGAAGGAGGGGCACTGAAGCTTTCTTT

J: TRBJ2-5
size: few
V: TRBV5-1
length: 15
D: .
CDR3: CASSLYRAPKETQYF
DNA: TGCGCCAGCAGCTTATACAGAGCTCCGAAGGAGACCCAGTACTTC

J: TRBJ2-2
size: .
V: TRBV6-5
length: 16
D: TRBD2
CDR3: CASSSSSGGPTGELFF
DNA: TGTGCCAGCAGTTCCTCTAGCGGGGGCCCCACCGGGGAGCTGTTTTTT

J: TRBJ1-3
size: .
V: TRBV5-5
length: 16
D: .
CDR3: CASSSLSGGTGNTIYF
DNA: TGTGCCAGCAGCTCTTTGTCGGGGGGAACTGGAAACACCATATATTTT

J: TRBJ1-3
size: .
V: TRBV28
length: 16
D: TRBD1
CDR3: CASIPGGTVSGNTIYF
DNA: TGTGCCAGCATCCCAGGGGGGACCGTCTCTGGAAACACCATATATTTT

J: TRBJ1-2
size: few
V: TRBV29-1
length: 11
D: .
CDR3: CSVDRGEGYTF
DNA: TGCAGCGTTGACAGGGGAGAAGGCTACACCTTC

J: TRBJ1-1
size: few
V: TRBV5-6
length: 15
D: TRBD1
CDR3: CASSDTRGMNTEAFF
DNA: TGTGCCAGCAGCGACACCAGGGGGATGAACACTGAAGCTTTCTTT

J: TRBJ2-3
size: .
V: TRBV19
length: 17
D: TRBD1
CDR3: CASSIRGQGAFTDTQYF
DNA: TGTGCCAGTAGTATTAGGGGGCAGGGGGCTTTCACAGATACGCAGTATTTT

J: TRBJ1-5
size: .
V: TRBV19
length: 17
D: .
CDR3: CASSIAGIGTLNKAQHF
DNA: TGTGCCAGTAGTATTGCAGGGATCGGAACCCTTAATAAGGCCCAGCATTTT

J: TRBJ1-1
size: few
V: TRBV10-3
length: 14
D: TRBD1
CDR3: CAISNRGPNTEAFF
DNA: TGTGCCATCTCAAACAGGGGACCGAACACTGAAGCTTTCTTT

J: TRBJ1-2
size: few
V: TRBV5-6
length: 15
D: .
CDR3: CASSYDTGQSYGYTF
DNA: TGTGCCAGCAGCTACGACACAGGGCAGAGCTATGGCTACACCTTC

J: TRBJ2-1
size: .
V: TRBV5-4
length: 13
D: .
CDR3: CASSFGGYNEQFF
DNA: TGTGCCAGCAGCTTCGGCGGGTACAATGAGCAGTTCTTC

J: TRBJ2-2
size: .
V: TRBV28
length: 13
D: TRBD2
CDR3: CASREGVTGELFF
DNA: TGTGCCAGCCGGGAGGGGGTAACCGGGGAGCTGTTTTTT

J: TRBJ2-3
size: few
V: TRBV7-7
length: 14
D: .
CDR3: CASSSGPSPGTQYF
DNA: TGTGCTAGCAGTTCTGGGCCCTCCCCTGGTACGCAGTATTTT

J: TRBJ1-1
size: .
V: TRBV5-8
length: 14
D: .
CDR3: CASSRTPMNTEAFF
DNA: TGTGCCAGCAGTCGGACACCCATGAACACTGAAGCTTTCTTT

J: TRBJ2-5
size: .
V: TRBV28
length: 18
D: TRBD2
CDR3: CASSSIPRTSGGAETQYF
DNA: TGTGCCAGCAGTTCAATCCCCCGGACTAGCGGGGGGGCGGAGACCCAGTACTTC

J: TRBJ1-1
size: .
V: TRBV5-1
length: 13
D: .
CDR3: CASSHTGNTEAFF
DNA: TGCGCCAGCAGCCACACAGGGAACACTGAAGCTTTCTTT

J: TRBJ2-1
size: .
V: TRBV6-4
length: 13
D: TRBD1
CDR3: CASSEQGTNEQFF
DNA: TGTGCCAGCAGTGAACAGGGGACGAATGAGCAGTTCTTC

J: TRBJ2-5
size: few
V: TRBV11-3
length: 14
D: TRBD1
CDR3: CASSLWGQQETQYF
DNA: TGTGCCAGCAGCTTATGGGGACAGCAAGAGACCCAGTACTTC

J: TRBJ1-1
size: .
V: TRBV7-9
length: 15
D: TRBD1
CDR3: CASSQNQGANTEAFF
DNA: TGTGCCAGCAGCCAGAACCAGGGGGCTAACACTGAAGCTTTCTTT

J: TRBJ2-3
size: .
V: TRBV7-6
length: 15
D: .
CDR3: CASSSPTDPTDTQYF
DNA: TGTGCCAGCAGTTCACCGACAGATCCCACAGATACGCAGTATTTT

J: TRBJ1-5
size: few
V: TRBV28
length: 14
D: .
CDR3: CASASQGYNQPQHF
DNA: TGTGCCAGCGCTTCACAGGGTTACAATCAGCCCCAGCATTTT

J: TRBJ1-1
size: .
V: TRBV11-2
length: 14
D: .
CDR3: CASSFRTVNTEAFF
DNA: TGTGCCAGCAGCTTTAGGACAGTGAACACTGAAGCTTTCTTT

J: TRBJ2-3
size: .
V: TRBV5-1
length: 14
D: .
CDR3: CASRMQGSTDTQYF
DNA: TGCGCCAGCAGGATGCAGGGCAGCACAGATACGCAGTATTTT

J: TRBJ1-1
size: few
V: TRBV28
length: 11
D: TRBD1
CDR3: CASSYRGGAFF
DNA: TGTGCCAGCAGTTACAGGGGGGGAGCTTTCTTT

J: TRBJ2-5
size: many
V: TRBV15
length: 15
D: TRBD2
CDR3: CATSYKRGGQETQYF
DNA: TGTGCCACCAGTTACAAGCGGGGGGGTCAAGAGACCCAGTACTTC

J: TRBJ1-5
size: .
V: TRBV18
length: 15
D: .
CDR3: CASSPLQAGVQPQHF
DNA: TGTGCCAGCTCACCACTTCAAGCAGGGGTTCAGCCCCAGCATTTT

J: TRBJ1-1
size: few
V: TRBV5-3
length: 17
D: .
CDR3: CARSPSPRGYLDTEAFF
DNA: TGTGCCAGAAGCCCTTCGCCTAGAGGCTACCTGGACACTGAAGCTTTCTTT

J: TRBJ1-5
size: .
V: TRBV4-3
length: 16
D: .
CDR3: CASSQEMGRGNQPQHF
DNA: TGCGCCAGCAGCCAAGAAATGGGTCGGGGGAATCAGCCCCAGCATTTT

J: TRBJ2-5
size: .
V: TRBV14
length: 14
D: TRBD2
CDR3: CASSSGGARKTQYF
DNA: TGTGCCAGCTCTAGCGGGGGGGCCAGGAAGACCCAGTACTTC

J: TRBJ1-4
size: .
V: TRBV7-8
length: 12
D: .
CDR3: CASTGGDEKLFF
DNA: TGTGCCAGCACCGGGGGAGATGAAAAACTGTTTTTT

J: TRBJ1-2
size: few
V: TRBV5-6
length: 14
D: .
CDR3: CASSLGQNYYGYTF
DNA: TGTGCCAGCAGCTTGGGACAGAATTACTATGGCTACACCTTC

J: TRBJ2-2
size: .
V: TRBV6-5
length: 15
D: .
CDR3: CASSYQTSYTGELFF
DNA: TGTGCCAGCAGTTACCAGACAAGTTACACCGGGGAGCTGTTTTTT

J: TRBJ2-3
size: few
V: TRBV10-2
length: 12
D: TRBD2
CDR3: CATGGQTDTQYF
DNA: TGCGCCACGGGAGGGCAAACAGATACGCAGTATTTT

J: TRBJ1-6
size: .
V: TRBV11-2
length: 15
D: .
CDR3: CASSLDRGRSSPLHF
DNA: TGTGCCAGCAGCTTAGATCGTGGAAGGAGTTCACCCCTCCACTTT

J: TRBJ2-1
size: few
V: TRBV7-2
length: 12
D: TRBD1
CDR3: CASSETGSEQFF
DNA: TGTGCCAGCAGCGAGACAGGGAGTGAGCAGTTCTTC

J: TRBJ1-1
size: few
V: TRBV6-1
length: 14
D: .
CDR3: CASTPRFSATEAFF
DNA: TGTGCCAGCACTCCTCGGTTTTCTGCCACTGAAGCTTTCTTT

J: TRBJ1-1
size: few
V: TRBV27
length: 16
D: TRBD1
CDR3: CASLGTGGRKRGEAFF
DNA: TGTGCCAGCCTGGGGACAGGGGGGAGGAAACGGGGTGAAGCTTTCTTT

J: TRBJ2-7
size: .
V: TRBV19
length: 14
D: TRBD2
CDR3: CASSTGLFEYEQYF
DNA: TGTGCCAGTAGTACGGGACTATTCGAGTACGAGCAGTACTTC

J: TRBJ2-3
size: .
V: TRBV15
length: 15
D: TRBD2
CDR3: CATSILAGGTDTQYF
DNA: TGTGCCACCAGTATACTAGCGGGGGGCACAGATACGCAGTATTTT

J: TRBJ2-7
size: .
V: TRBV30
length: 11
D: .
CDR3: CAWDRTYEQYF
DNA: TGTGCCTGGGACAGGACCTACGAGCAGTACTTC

J: TRBJ2-1
size: .
V: TRBV27
length: 15
D: TRBD2
CDR3: CASSLSAGSYNEQFF
DNA: TGTGCCAGCAGTTTATCAGCGGGATCTTACAATGAGCAGTTCTTC

J: TRBJ2-5
size: few
V: TRBV7-2
length: 17
D: TRBD2
CDR3: CASSPLPSGGAEETQYF
DNA: TGTGCCAGCAGCCCCTTGCCTAGCGGGGGGGCGGAGGAGACCCAGTACTTC

J: TRBJ1-1
size: few
V: TRBV18
length: 15
D: .
CDR3: CASSPVEGAYTEAFF
DNA: TGTGCCAGCTCACCCGTCGAAGGAGCATACACTGAAGCTTTCTTT

J: TRBJ1-2
size: .
V: TRBV25-1
length: 13
D: .
CDR3: CASSDSVVRGYTF
DNA: TGTGCCAGCAGTGATAGTGTGGTTCGTGGCTACACCTTC

J: TRBJ1-2
size: .
V: TRBV5-4
length: 13
D: .
CDR3: CASSLVGGSGYTF
DNA: TGTGCCAGCAGCTTGGTGGGAGGGTCTGGCTACACCTTC

J: TRBJ2-5
size: few
V: TRBV7-6
length: 15
D: TRBD2
CDR3: CASIETSGRQETQYF
DNA: TGTGCCAGCATTGAAACTAGCGGGCGACAAGAGACCCAGTACTTC